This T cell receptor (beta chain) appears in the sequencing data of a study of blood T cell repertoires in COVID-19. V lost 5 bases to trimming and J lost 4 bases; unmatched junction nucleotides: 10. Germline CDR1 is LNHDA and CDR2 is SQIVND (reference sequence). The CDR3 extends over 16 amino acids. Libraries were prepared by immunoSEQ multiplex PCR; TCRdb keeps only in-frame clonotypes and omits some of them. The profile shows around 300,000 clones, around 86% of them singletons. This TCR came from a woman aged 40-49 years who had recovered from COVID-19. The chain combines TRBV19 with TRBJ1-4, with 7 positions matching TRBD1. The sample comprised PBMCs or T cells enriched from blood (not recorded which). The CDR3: CASSLSRTGLNEKLFF. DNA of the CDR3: TGTGCCAGTAGTTTATCCCGGACAGGCCTTAATGAAAAACTGTTTTTT.